The clone carrying this T cell receptor beta chain was observed at least ten times. The sample comes from a study of T cell repertoires in cytomegalovirus infection. The ends lost 3 bases at V and 0 bases at J; junction bases unmatched: 7. This CDR3 is 16 amino acids long. Germline V gene data show CDR1 as SEHNR and CDR2 as FQNEAQ (reference sequence). A single record per CDR3 protein comes from TCRdb applying MiXCR to the reads. The sample contains nearly 650,000 distinct CDR3 sequences, 24% of which appear only once. V gene TRBV7-9 combines with J gene TRBJ2-5, with TRBD1 matching 7 bases. The TCR originated in a human donor in good health (CMV status not recorded). Some clones in this sample may be carry-over from other donors' samples. The material sequenced was CD8+ T cells from PBMCs. The CDR3 DNA follows: TGTGCCAGCAGCTTTCCCGGCAGGGGGTACCAAGAGACCCAGTACTTC. Its translation: CASSFPGRGYQETQYF.